A single sample gave rise to the 11 T cell receptor beta chains below, sequenced in a study of CD4 T cells in relation to SARS-CoV-2 and coronaviruses (dated by TCRdb to 2020 to 2022). CD4+ T cells from unexposed donors were collected before the COVID-19 pandemic (2011-2018). After roughly 11 days of culture, CD4+ T cells were isolated with the EasySep CD4+ T cell isolation kit. The method behind the library was the immunoSEQ multiplex PCR assay. In its TCRdb copy, this immuneACCESS table keeps in-frame sequences only and misses some clones. Where compared with another copy, unresolved V genes explain less than half of these, and the others have no known cause. Within this sample are about 22,000 clones, with 72% of them counted one time only. Around 17% of the sample rests with the top ten. No antigens are known for them. The sample consisted of CD4+ T cells from PBMCs, cultured in vitro. These receptors originate from a human donor in good health.

The CDR3 DNA reads as TGTGCCAGCAGCTTATCGTTAATCGGGGAGCTGTTTTTT. Translation: CASSLSLIGELFF. This sequence joins TRBV7-9 and TRBJ2-2; D uncertain. This CDR3 is 13 amino acids long. CDR1 is SEHNR, CDR2 FQNEAQ, per germline (reference sequence). V was pared by 2 bases and J by 7 bases, with 8 bases between. The full variable domain, with the rest looked up from reference TRBV7-9 and TRBJ2-2, is DTGVSQNPRHKITKRGQNVTFRCDPISEHNRLYWYRQTLGQGPEFLTYFQNEAQLEKSRLLSDRFSAERPKGSFSTLEIQRTEQGDSAMYLCASSLSLIGELFFGEGSRLTVL.

Here the CDR3 reads CASSRQSGPYNEQFF. The CDR3 coding sequence is TGTGCCAGCAGTCGTCAAAGCGGACCCTACAATGAGCAGTTCTTC. The rearrangement uses TRBV6-2 or TRBV6-3 and TRBJ2-1, with D possibly matching TRBD2 (5 bases). V was shortened by 5 bases and J by 2 bases, with 13 bases between the two germline ends. Germline V gives CDR1 MNHEY, CDR2 SVGEGT. The CDR3 sequence is 15 residues long.

This rearrangement joins TRBV4-1 to TRBJ2-6, with 12 bases fitting TRBD1. This CDR3 region has 19 residues. V shed 0 bases, J shed 4 bases, and the junction held 7 bases outside the gene matches. In germline, CDR1 is MGHRA, CDR2 YSYEKL. The CDR3 loop reads CASSQDPGQGAPGANVLTF. The CDR3 DNA is TGCGCCAGCAGCCAAGATCCGGGACAGGGGGCGCCCGGGGCCAACGTCCTGACTTTC.

The V gene is TRBV12-5, the J gene TRBJ2-2; 9 bases map to TRBD1. Germline CDR1 and CDR2: LGHNT and FRNRAP. The CDR3 contains 16 residues. V gave up 7 bases and J gave up 2 bases; unmatched junction bases: 8. The CDR3 DNA sequence: TGTGCTAGTGTCCCGGGACAGGGACCCAACACCGGGGAGCTGTTTTTT. Amino acids: CASVPGQGPNTGELFF.

The chain combines TRBV6-4 with TRBJ2-7; maybe TRBD2 (6 bases). This CDR3 has 13 amino acids. Germline V gene sequence: CDR1 MRHNA, CDR2 SNTAGT. Deletions cut 2 bases from V and 5 bases from J, with 10 bases between. The CDR3 coding sequence is TGTGCCAGCAGTGACAGGAGGGGTGACGAGCAGTACTTC. It specifies CASSDRRGDEQYF.

The CDR3 here is CASSLVRGAYNSPLHF. As DNA, the CDR3 is TGTGCCAGCAGCTTAGTTCGTGGGGCGTATAATTCACCCCTCCACTTT. The chain joins TRBV11-2 to TRBJ1-6; a possible D gene is TRBD1 (5 bases). The CDR3 covers 16 residues. V was pared by 1 base and J by 4 bases, with 11 bases between. Germline values: CDR1 SGHAT, CDR2 FQNNGV. Combining the CDR3 with reference TRBV11-2 and TRBJ1-6 gives the whole variable domain EAGVAQSPRYKIIEKRQSVAFWCNPISGHATLYWYQQILGQGPKLLIQFQNNGVVDDSQLPKDRFSAERLKGVDSTLKIQPAKLEDSAVYLCASSLVRGAYNSPLHFGNGTRLTVT.

This clone was detected only a few times. This chain uses TRBV20-1 with TRBJ2-7; no reliable D call. V dropped 3 bases and J dropped 5 bases, with 11 bases sitting between them. The CDR3 totals 12 residues. Germline V gene lookup returns CDR1 DFQATT and CDR2 SNEGSKA (reference sequence). The CDR3 loop reads CSASRGADEQYF. CDR3 DNA: TGCAGTGCTAGTAGAGGAGCAGACGAGCAGTACTTC.

The chain uses TRBV5-1 and TRBJ1-1; 8 nucleotides align to TRBD1. Germline V lookup: CDR1 SGHRS, CDR2 YFSETQ. V lost 4 bases, J lost 3 bases, and 8 bases stayed unmatched. The CDR3 has 15 amino acids. CDR3 amino acids: CASSIRQGRYTEAFF. The CDR3 nucleotides are TGCGCCAGCAGCATACGACAGGGGCGGTACACTGAAGCTTTCTTT.

The chain is built from TRBV29-1 and TRBJ2-3, with D possibly being TRBD1 or TRBD2 (5 bases each). V was trimmed by 6 bases and J by 2 bases, leaving 15 bases between them. Germline lookup yields CDR1 SQVTM and CDR2 ANQGSEA. The CDR3 has 14 residues. This CDR3 is CSVGRAGITDTQYF. The CDR3 region has the DNA TGCAGCGTGGGACGGGCAGGGATCACAGATACGCAGTATTTT.

This chain links TRBV5-1 with TRBJ1-1; 10 bases are a match to TRBD1. CDR1 and CDR2 from the germline V gene are SGHRS and YFSETQ. The CDR3 has 16 amino acids. The V gene end was trimmed by 5 bases and the J gene end by 5 bases; junction bases not matched to a gene: 12. CDR3 region: CASSSQTGGLRTEAFF. The CDR3 coding sequence is TGCGCCAGCAGTTCTCAGACAGGGGGCCTTAGGACTGAAGCTTTCTTT.

This chain uses TRBV27 with TRBJ1-6; D gene unclear. This CDR3 is 13 amino acids long. V gave up 11 bases and J gave up 1 base, with 9 bases separating them. Germline CDR1 is MNHEY and CDR2 is SMNVEV (reference sequence). In DNA, the CDR3 is TGTGCCTGCGGATCTTCCTATAATTCACCCCTCCACTTT. Translated, it gives CACGSSYNSPLHF.